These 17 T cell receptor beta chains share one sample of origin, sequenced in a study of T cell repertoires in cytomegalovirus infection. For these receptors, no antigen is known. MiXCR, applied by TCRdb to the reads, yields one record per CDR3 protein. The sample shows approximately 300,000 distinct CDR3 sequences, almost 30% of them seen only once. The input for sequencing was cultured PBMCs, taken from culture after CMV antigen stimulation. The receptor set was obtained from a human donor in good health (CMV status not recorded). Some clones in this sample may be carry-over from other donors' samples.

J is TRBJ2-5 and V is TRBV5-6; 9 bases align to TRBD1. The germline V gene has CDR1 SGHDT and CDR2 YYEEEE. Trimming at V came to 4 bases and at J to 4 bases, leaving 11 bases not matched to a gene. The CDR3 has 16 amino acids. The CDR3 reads CASSASGTGYGETQYF. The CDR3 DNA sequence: TGTGCCAGCAGCGCTTCCGGGACAGGGTATGGAGAGACCCAGTACTTC.

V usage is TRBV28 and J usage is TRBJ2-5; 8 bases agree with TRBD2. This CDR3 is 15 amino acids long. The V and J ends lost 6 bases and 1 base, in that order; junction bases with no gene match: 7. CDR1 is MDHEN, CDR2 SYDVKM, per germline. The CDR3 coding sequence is TGTGCCAGCAGGTCAGCGGGAGACTTCCAAGAGACCCAGTACTTC. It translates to CASRSAGDFQETQYF.

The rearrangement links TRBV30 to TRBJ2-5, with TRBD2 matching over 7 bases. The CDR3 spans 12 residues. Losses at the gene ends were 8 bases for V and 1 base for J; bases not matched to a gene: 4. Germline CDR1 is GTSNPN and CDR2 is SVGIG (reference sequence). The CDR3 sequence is CAGGDFQETQYF. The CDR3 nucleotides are TGTGCCGGGGGGGATTTCCAAGAGACCCAGTACTTC.

In nucleotides, the CDR3 is TGTGCCAGCAGCGAGACAGACACCGGGGAGCTGTTTTTT. Translation: CASSETDTGELFF. This chain links TRBV7-6 with TRBJ2-2; D perhaps matches TRBD1 (5 bases). The germline V gene has CDR1 SGHVS and CDR2 FNYEAQ. V shed 5 bases and J shed 3 bases, with 7 bases lying between them. The CDR3 loop spans 13 amino acids.

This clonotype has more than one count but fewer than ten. The DNA for the CDR3 is TGCAGCGTTGGTTCCTCGATCGGAAACACCATATATTTT. Residues: CSVGSSIGNTIYF. The rearrangement uses TRBV29-1 and TRBJ1-3; D remains unclear. The V end was cut by 4 bases, the J end by 4 bases, with 11 bases between. The CDR3 length is 13 residues. The germline gives CDR1 SQVTM, CDR2 ANQGSEA.

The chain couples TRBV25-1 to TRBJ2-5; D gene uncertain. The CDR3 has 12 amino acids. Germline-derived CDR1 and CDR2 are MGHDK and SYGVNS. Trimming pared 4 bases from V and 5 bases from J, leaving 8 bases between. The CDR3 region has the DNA TGTGCCAGCAGTGGAATAGGGGAGACCCAGTACTTC. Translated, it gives CASSGIGETQYF.

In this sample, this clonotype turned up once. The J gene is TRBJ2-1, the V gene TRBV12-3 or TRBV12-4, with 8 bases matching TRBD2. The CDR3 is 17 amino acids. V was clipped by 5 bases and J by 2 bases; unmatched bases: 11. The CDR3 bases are TGTGCCAGCAGTGCCCAGGGTTGGCGGGGGGCCTACAATGAGCAGTTCTTC. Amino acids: CASSAQGWRGAYNEQFF.

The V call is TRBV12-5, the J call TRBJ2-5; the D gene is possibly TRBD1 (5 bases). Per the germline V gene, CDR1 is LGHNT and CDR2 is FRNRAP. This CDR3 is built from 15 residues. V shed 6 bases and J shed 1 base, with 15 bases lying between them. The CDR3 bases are TGTGCTAGTGGACAAGGGGCCCTAATCCAAGAGACCCAGTACTTC. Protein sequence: CASGQGALIQETQYF.

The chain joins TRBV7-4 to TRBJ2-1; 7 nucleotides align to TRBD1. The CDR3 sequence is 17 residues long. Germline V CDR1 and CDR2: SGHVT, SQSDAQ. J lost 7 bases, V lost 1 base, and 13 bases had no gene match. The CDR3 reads CASSLVETGKWSNEQFF. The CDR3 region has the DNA TGTGCCAGCAGCTTAGTAGAGACAGGGAAGTGGAGTAATGAGCAGTTCTTC.

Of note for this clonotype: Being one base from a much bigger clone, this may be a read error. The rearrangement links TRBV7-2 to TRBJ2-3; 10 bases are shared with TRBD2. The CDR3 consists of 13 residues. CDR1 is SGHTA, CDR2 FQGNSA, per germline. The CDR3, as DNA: TGTGCCAACAGCGGGGGGGGCACAGATACGCAGTATTTT. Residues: CANSGGGTDTQYF.

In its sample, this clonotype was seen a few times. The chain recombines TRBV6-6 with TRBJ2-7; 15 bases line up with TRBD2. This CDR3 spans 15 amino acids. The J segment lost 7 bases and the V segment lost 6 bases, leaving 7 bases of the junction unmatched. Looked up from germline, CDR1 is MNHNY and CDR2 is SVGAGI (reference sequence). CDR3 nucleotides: TGTGCCAGCAGGCCCGGACTAGCGGGAGGGGGGGAGCAGTACTTC. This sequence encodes CASRPGLAGGGEQYF.

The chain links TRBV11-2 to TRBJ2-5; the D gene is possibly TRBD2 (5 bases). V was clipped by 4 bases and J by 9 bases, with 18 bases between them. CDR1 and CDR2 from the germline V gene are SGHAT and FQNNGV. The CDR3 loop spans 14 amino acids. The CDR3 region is CASSSDGGSWAQYF. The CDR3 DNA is TGTGCCAGCAGCTCGGACGGAGGAAGTTGGGCCCAGTACTTC.

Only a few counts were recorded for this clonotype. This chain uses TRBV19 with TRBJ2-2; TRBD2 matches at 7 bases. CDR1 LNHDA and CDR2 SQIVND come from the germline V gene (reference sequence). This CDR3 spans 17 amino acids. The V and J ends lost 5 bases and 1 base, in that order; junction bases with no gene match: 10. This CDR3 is CASSPPGLGMNTGELFF. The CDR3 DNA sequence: TGTGCCAGTAGTCCCCCTGGACTAGGGATGAACACCGGGGAGCTGTTTTTT. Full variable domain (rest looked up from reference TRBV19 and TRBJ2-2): DGGITQSPKYLFRKEGQNVTLSCEQNLNHDAMYWYRQDPGQGLRLIYYSQIVNDFQKGDIAEGYSVSREKKESFPLTVTSAQKNPTAFYLCASSPPGLGMNTGELFFGEGSRLTVL.

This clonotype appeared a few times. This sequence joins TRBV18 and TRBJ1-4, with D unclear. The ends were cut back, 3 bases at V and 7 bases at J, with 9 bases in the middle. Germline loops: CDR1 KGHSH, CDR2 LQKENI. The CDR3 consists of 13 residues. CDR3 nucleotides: TGTGCCAGCTCACCCCGGGAGAGTGAAAAACTGTTTTTT. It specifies CASSPRESEKLFF.

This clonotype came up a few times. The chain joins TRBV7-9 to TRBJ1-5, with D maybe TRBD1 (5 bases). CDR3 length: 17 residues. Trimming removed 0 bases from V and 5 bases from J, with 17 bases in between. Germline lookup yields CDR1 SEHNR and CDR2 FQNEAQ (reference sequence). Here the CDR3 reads CASSLAPSDTGDQPQHF. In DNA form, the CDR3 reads TGTGCCAGCAGCTTAGCCCCCTCGGACACCGGAGATCAGCCCCAGCATTTT.

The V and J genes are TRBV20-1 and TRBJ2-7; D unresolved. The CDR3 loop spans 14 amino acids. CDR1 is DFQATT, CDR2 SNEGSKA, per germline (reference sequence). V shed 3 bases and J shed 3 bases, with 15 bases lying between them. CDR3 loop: CSASDSARNYEQYF. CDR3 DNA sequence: TGCAGTGCTAGTGATTCAGCCCGCAACTACGAGCAGTACTTC.

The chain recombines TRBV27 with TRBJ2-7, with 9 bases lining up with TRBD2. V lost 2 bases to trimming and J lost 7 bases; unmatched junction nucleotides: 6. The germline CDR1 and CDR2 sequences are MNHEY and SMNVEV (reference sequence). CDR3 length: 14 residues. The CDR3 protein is CASSLGLAPDEQYF. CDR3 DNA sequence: TGTGCCAGCAGTTTAGGACTAGCGCCCGATGAGCAGTACTTC.